Presented here are 7 T cell receptor beta chains from one specimen sequenced in a study of T cell repertoires in cytomegalovirus infection. No antigens are known for them. TCRdb recomputed calls from the reads with MiXCR, one row per CDR3 protein. The repertoire includes hundreds of thousands of distinct CDR3 sequences, 31% of them detected once, and around 15% sits in the top ten. The sequences come from cultured CD8+ T cells from PBMCs, collected from culture after CMV antigen stimulation. The receptors here all came from a human donor in good health (CMV status not recorded). Some clones in this sample may be carry-over from other donors' samples.

This clonotype has only a few counts. The chain carries TRBV14 and TRBJ2-3; 7 bases are a match to TRBD1. This CDR3 contains 16 residues. Trimming removed 0 bases from V and 2 bases from J; junction bases left unmatched: 5. Germline lookup yields CDR1 SGHDN and CDR2 FVKESK. The CDR3 loop is CASSQDLGQITDTQYF. The CDR3 region has the DNA TGTGCCAGCAGCCAAGATCTGGGACAGATCACAGATACGCAGTATTTT.

This clonotype has more than one count but fewer than ten. The rearrangement uses TRBV19 and TRBJ2-2, with TRBD2 matching over 7 bases. The CDR3 runs to 14 residues. Germline V gene lookup returns CDR1 LNHDA and CDR2 SQIVND (reference sequence). The V segment lost 7 bases and the J segment 4 bases; nucleotides outside the gene matches: 6. The CDR3: CASTTREITGELFF. The DNA of the CDR3 is TGTGCCAGTACGACGCGGGAGATCACCGGGGAGCTGTTTTTT.

This clonotype was found a few times. The chain is built from TRBV4-1 and TRBJ2-5, with 9 bases aligning to TRBD2. J gave up 2 bases and V 4 bases, and 5 bases lay outside the gene matches. The CDR3 runs to 15 residues. The V gene's germline CDR1 is MGHRA and CDR2 YSYEKL. DNA for the CDR3: TGCGCCAGCAGCCTTCTGAGCGGGGGGCAAGAGACCCAGTACTTC. Its protein product is CASSLLSGGQETQYF.

V is TRBV13 and J is TRBJ2-5; D is perhaps TRBD2 (8 bases). This CDR3 is 15 amino acids long. The V gene lost 6 bases and the J gene lost 3 bases, with 17 bases spanning the gap. Germline V gene sequence: CDR1 PRHDT, CDR2 FYEKMQ (reference sequence). DNA for the CDR3: TGTGCCAGCAGTAGGACTAGCCAGGGGGAAGAGACCCAGTACTTC. Translation: CASSRTSQGEETQYF.

CDR3 residues: CASGGQETQYF. DNA of the CDR3: TGTGCCAGTGGAGGACAAGAGACCCAGTACTTC. The chain carries TRBV12-3 or TRBV12-4 and TRBJ2-5; maybe TRBD2 (5 bases). This CDR3 comprises 11 residues. Trimming took 9 bases from V and 2 from J, leaving 7 bases between them.

This clonotype showed up just once. The chain combines TRBV24-1 with TRBJ2-7; D might be TRBD1 (6 bases). This CDR3 comprises 15 residues. CDR1 KGHDR and CDR2 SFDVKD come from the germline V gene. V was clipped by 4 bases and J by 3 bases, with 15 bases between them. Written as DNA, the CDR3 is TGTGCCACCAGTGACCCCGGGACAACTCTCTACGAGCAGTACTTC. This codes for CATSDPGTTLYEQYF.

The chain uses TRBV7-6 and TRBJ2-2; D gene unclear. V lost 5 bases, J lost 7 bases, and 11 bases lay in between. The CDR3 contains 13 residues. Germline V gene sequence: CDR1 SGHVS, CDR2 FNYEAQ. CDR3 sequence (DNA): TGTGCCAGCAGCCCCCCCCATATCGGGGAGCTGTTTTTT. Encoded protein: CASSPPHIGELFF.